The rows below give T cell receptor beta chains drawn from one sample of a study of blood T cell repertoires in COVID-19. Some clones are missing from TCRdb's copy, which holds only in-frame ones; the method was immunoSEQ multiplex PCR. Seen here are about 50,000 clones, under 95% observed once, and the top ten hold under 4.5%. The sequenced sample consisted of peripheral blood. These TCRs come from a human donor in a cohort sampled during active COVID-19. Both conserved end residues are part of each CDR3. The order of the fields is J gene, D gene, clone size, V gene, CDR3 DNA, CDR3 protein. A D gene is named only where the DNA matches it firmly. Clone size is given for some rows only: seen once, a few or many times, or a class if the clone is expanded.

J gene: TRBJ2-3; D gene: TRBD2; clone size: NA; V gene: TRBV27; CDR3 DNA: TGTGCCAGCAGTTACGAGGGACTAGCGGGAGCGTACGGTACGCAGTATTTT; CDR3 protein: CASSYEGLAGAYGTQYF
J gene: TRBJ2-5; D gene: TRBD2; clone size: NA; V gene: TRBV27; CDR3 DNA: TGTGCCAGCAGTCCACAGCTAGGGACTAGCGGGGGACAAGAGACCCAGTACTTC; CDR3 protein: CASSPQLGTSGGQETQYF
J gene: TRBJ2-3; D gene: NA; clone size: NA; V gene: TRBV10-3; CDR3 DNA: TGTGCCATCAGTGAAAAGCGGCGCGGGACAGATACGCAGTATTTT; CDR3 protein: CAISEKRRGTDTQYF
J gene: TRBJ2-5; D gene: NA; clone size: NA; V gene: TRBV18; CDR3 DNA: TGTGCCAGCCGTAGACAAGAGACCCAGTACTTC; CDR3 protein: CASRRQETQYF
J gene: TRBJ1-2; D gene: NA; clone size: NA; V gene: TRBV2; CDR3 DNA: TGTGCCAGCAGTGACGTCCAGGCCTACTATGGCTACACCTTC; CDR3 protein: CASSDVQAYYGYTF
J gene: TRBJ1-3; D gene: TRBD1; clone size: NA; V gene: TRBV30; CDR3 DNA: TGTGCCACGTCGGGACAGGGTGGCTCCAGGGGTAGCACCATATATTTT; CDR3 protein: CATSGQGGSRGSTIYF
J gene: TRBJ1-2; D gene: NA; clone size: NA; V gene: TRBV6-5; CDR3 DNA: TGTGCCAGCAGTTCTATGGGGAGAGGGGGCTACACCTTC; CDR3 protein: CASSSMGRGGYTF
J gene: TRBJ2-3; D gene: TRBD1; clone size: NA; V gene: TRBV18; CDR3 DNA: TGTGCCAGCTCCAGCCGGACAGGGGTCGATACGCAGTATTTT; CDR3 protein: CASSSRTGVDTQYF
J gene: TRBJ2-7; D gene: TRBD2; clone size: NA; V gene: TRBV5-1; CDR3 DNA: TGCGCCAGCAGGGACGGGACAGGCGGACCGCGCAATCTAGCGGGAGGGTTTTACGAGCAGTACTTC; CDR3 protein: CASRDGTGGPRNLAGGFYEQYF
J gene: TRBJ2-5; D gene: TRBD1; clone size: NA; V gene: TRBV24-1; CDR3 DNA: TGTGCCACCAGTGAGACAGGGGGCGAGACCCAGTACTTC; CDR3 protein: CATSETGGETQYF
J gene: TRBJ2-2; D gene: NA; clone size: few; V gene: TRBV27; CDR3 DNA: TGTGCCAGCAGCTTTAGCGGAACTTCGAACACCGGGGAGCTGTTTTTT; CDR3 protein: CASSFSGTSNTGELFF
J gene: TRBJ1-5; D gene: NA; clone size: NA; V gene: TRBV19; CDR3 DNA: TGTGCCAGTACTGCGTTAGAGGGCAATCAGCCCCAGCATTTT; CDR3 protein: CASTALEGNQPQHF
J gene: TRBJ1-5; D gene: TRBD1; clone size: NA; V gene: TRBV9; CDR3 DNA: TGTGCCAGCAGCGTAGCTAGGGGACAGATGACCGTTGGCAATCAGCCCCAGCATTTT; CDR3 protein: CASSVARGQMTVGNQPQHF
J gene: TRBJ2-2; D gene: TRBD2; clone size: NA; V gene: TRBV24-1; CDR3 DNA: TGTGCCACCAGTGACCCGGGACTAGCGGGAGTAGGGAACACCGGGGAGCTGTTTTTT; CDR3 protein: CATSDPGLAGVGNTGELFF
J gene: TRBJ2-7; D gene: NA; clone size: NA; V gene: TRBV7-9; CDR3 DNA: TGTGCCAGCAGCTTATCCCAGGGATCCTACGAGCAGTACTTC; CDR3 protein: CASSLSQGSYEQYF
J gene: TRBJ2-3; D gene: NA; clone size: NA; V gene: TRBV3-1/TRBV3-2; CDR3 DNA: TGTGCCAGCAGCCACCTGACAGATACGCAGTATTTT; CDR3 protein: CASSHLTDTQYF
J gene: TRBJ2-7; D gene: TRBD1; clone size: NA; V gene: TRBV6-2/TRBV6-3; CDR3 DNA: TGTGCCAGCAGTTACTGGCAGGGGGCCTTGTACGAGCAGTACTTC; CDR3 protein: CASSYWQGALYEQYF
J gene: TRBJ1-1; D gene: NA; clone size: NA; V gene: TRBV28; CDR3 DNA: TGTGCCAGCAGTTTATTCGCGGCAGGGAGGGACACTGAAGCTTTCTTT; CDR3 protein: CASSLFAAGRDTEAFF
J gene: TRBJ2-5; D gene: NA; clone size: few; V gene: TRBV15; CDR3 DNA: TGTGCCACCCAACAGGGCTTCGGGTCGGAGACCCAGTACTTC; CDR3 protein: CATQQGFGSETQYF
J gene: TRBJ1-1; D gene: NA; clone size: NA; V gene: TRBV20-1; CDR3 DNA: TGCAGTGCTAGAGACTCGGAGGCTTTCTTT; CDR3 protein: CSARDSEAFF
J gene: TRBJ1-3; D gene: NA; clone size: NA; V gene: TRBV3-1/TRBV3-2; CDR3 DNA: TGTGCCAGCAGCCTCTCGGGGGGCTCTGGAAACACCATATATTTT; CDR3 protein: CASSLSGGSGNTIYF
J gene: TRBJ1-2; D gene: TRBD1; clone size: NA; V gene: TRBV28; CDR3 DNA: TGTGCCAGCAGTCCGGCGGGACAGGGTAGATATGGCTACACCTTC; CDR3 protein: CASSPAGQGRYGYTF
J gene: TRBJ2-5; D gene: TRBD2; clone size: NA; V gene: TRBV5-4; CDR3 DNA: TGTGCCAGCAGTGATGGCCTTGGACTAGCGGGAGAGACCCAGTACTTC; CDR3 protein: CASSDGLGLAGETQYF
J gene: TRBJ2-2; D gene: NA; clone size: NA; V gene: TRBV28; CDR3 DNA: TGTGCCAGCACTCTGGGGGACTTAAACACCGGGGAGCTGTTTTTT; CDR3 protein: CASTLGDLNTGELFF
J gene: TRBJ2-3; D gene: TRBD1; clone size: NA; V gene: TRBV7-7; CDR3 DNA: TGTGCTAGCAGCTTAGGGACAGCCTCCACAGATACGCAGTATTTT; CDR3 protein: CASSLGTASTDTQYF
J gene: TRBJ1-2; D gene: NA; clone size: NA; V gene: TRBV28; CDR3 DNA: TGTGCCAGCAGTTTATCCCGGGGGGAAAACTATGGCTACACCTTC; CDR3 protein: CASSLSRGENYGYTF
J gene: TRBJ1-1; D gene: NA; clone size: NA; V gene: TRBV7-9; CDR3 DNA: TGTGCCAGCAGCCCACAAGTAGCACCGACTGCAGCTTTCTTT; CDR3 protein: CASSPQVAPTAAFF
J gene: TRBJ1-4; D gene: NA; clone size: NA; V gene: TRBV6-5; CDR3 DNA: TGTGCCAGCTTAGCAGGGAGGGAGAATGAAAAACTGTTTTTT; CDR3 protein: CASLAGRENEKLFF
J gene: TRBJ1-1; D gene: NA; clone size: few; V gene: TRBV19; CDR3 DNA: TGTGCCAGTAGCCCCTGGGGGCAGACAATGAACACTGAAGCTTTCTTT; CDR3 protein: CASSPWGQTMNTEAFF
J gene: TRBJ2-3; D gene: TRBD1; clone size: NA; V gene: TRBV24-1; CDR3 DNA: TGTGCCACCAGTGACCAAGGCAGGGGGCGAGAAGATACGCAGTATTTT; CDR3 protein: CATSDQGRGREDTQYF
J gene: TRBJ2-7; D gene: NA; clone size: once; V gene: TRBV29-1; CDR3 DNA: TGCAGCGTTGAAGGTCCGACAGAGAACGAGCAGTACTTC; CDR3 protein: CSVEGPTENEQYF
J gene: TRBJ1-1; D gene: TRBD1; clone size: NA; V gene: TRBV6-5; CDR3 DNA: TGTGCCAGCAGGAAGGGGGACAGGTGGAACACTGAAGCTTTCTTT; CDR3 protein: CASRKGDRWNTEAFF
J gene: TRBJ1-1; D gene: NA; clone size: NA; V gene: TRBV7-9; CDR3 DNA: TGTGCCAGCAGCTATCCGGGACACATGAACACTGAAGCTTTCTTT; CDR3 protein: CASSYPGHMNTEAFF
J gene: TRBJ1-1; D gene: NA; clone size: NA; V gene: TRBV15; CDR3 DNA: TGTGCCACCAGCAGAGACAGTTATGCTTTCTTT; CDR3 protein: CATSRDSYAFF
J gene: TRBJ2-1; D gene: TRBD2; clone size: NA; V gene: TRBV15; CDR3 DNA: TGTGCCACCAGCAGGGTAAGCGGGAGGGCCTCTGAGCAGTTCTTC; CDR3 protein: CATSRVSGRASEQFF
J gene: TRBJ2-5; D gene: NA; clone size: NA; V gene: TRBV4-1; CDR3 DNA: TGCGCCAGCAGCCAATGGGGAGAGGAGACCCAGTACTTC; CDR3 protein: CASSQWGEETQYF
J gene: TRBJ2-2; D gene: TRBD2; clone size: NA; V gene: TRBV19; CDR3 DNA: TGTGCCAGTAGTATCTTAGCGGGAGGCTATACCGGGGAGCTGTTTTTT; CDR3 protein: CASSILAGGYTGELFF
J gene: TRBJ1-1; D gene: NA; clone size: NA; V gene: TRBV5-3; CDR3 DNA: TGTGCCAGAAGCCCCAGGGTAAACACTGAAGCTTTCTTT; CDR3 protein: CARSPRVNTEAFF
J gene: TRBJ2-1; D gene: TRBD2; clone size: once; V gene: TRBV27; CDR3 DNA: TGTGCCAGCAGTTCCCTTCTTAGGACTAGCGGGAGGGGGGATGAGCAGTTCTTC; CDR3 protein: CASSSLLRTSGRGDEQFF
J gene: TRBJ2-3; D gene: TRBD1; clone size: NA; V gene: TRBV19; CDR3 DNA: TGTGCCAGTAGTACTTGGACAGGTGGACGCACAGATACGCAGTATTTT; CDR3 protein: CASSTWTGGRTDTQYF
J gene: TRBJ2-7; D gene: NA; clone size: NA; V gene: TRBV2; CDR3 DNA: TGTGCCAGCAGTGCCAGCGGGTACGAGCAGTACTTC; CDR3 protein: CASSASGYEQYF
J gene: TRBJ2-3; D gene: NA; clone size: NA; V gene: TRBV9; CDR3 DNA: TGTGCCAGCAGCAGGGAGCCGGCAGATACGCAGTATTTT; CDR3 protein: CASSREPADTQYF
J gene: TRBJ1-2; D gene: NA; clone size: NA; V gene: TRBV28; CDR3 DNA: TGTGCCAGCAGATCACAGGTGGTCTATGGCTACACCTTC; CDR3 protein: CASRSQVVYGYTF
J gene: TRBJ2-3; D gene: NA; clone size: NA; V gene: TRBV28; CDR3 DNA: TGTGCCACCAGTCCCTTGAGGTCTAGTGTCGTCGCAGATACGCAGTATTTT; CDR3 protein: CATSPLRSSVVADTQYF
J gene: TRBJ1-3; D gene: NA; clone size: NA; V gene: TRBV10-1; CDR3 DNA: TGCGCCAGCAGACTCTCTGGAAACACCATATATTTT; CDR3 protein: CASRLSGNTIYF
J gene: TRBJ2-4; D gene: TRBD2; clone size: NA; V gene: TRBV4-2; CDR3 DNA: TGTGCCAGCAGCCAGGGACTAGCCAGTGGTGGCATTCAGTACTTC; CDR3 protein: CASSQGLASGGIQYF
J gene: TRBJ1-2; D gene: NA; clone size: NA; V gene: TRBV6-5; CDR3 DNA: TGTGCCAGCAGTTACCACCCCCCGGGTCCAAAGCAGGGCTACACCTTC; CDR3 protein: CASSYHPPGPKQGYTF
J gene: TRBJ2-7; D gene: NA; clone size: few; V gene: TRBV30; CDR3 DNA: TGTGCCTGGACTGTAGGGTTACGGGGCTACGAGCAGTACTTC; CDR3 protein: CAWTVGLRGYEQYF
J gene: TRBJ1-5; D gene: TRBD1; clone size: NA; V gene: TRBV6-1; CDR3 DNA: TGTGCCAGCAGTGGCCGGGACAGGGCAATATATAGCAATCAGCCCCAGCATTTT; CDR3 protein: CASSGRDRAIYSNQPQHF
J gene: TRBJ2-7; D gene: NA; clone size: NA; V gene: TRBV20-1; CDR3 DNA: TGCAGTGCTAGTAGGCCTAGCGAGAGGTACTACGAGCAGTACTTC; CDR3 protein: CSASRPSERYYEQYF
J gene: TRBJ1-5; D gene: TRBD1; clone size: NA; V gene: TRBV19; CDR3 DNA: TGTGCCAGTACCGCAGGGGGGATCTATAGCAATCAGCCCCAGCATTTT; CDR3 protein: CASTAGGIYSNQPQHF
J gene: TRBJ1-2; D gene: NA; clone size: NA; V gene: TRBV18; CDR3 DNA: TGTGCCAGCTCACCTAATTCCCCTACCTCCGGCTACACCTTC; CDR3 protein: CASSPNSPTSGYTF
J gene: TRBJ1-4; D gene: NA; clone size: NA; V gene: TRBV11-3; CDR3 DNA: TGTGCCAGCAGCTTAATTGCGGGGAATGAAAAACTGTTTTTT; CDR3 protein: CASSLIAGNEKLFF
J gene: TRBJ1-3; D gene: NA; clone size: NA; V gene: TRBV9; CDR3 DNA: TGTGCCAGCAGCCCCCGCGCGGCTACCTCTGGAAACACCATATATTTT; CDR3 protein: CASSPRAATSGNTIYF